The present T cell receptor (beta chain) was sequenced within a study of CXCR3-negative and CXCR3-positive naive CD8 T cells. CD45RO-CCR7+CD27+CD95- was the phenotype of naive CD8+ T cells. 5' RACE that incorporated UMI labels was used to prepare the TRB cDNA libraries. With the 5' RACE reads reprocessed, TCRdb shows one record per CDR3 protein and no DNA. The sample's table shows around 160,000 distinct CDR3 sequences. Of note for this clonotype: What it binds is unknown.

This CDR3 has 13 amino acids. Study conclusions and caveats: Diversity ran similarly high across both naive subsets but far lower in memory CD8+ cells. A higher hydrophobicity marked the TRB CDR3s of CXCR3-positive naive cells versus CXCR3-negative naive cells.

This TCR derives from a human donor in good health. Some clones in this sample may be carry-over from other donors' samples. The specimen was naive CXCR3+ CD8+ T cells from blood. Subset here: CD45RO-CCR7+CD27+CD95- naive CD8+ T cells expressing CXCR3 (TNR3+). The chain couples TRBV12-3 or TRBV12-4 to TRBJ1-2; with no DNA, the TCRdb D assignment of TRBD1 cannot be verified. The CDR3 region is CASSQAGARGYTF.